Sequencing of this T cell receptor (beta chain) was carried out in a study of blood T cells in healthy people across ages. Overall study context: In model experiments, template switching was able to capture about one barcoded beta molecule for every two T cells that were present. The study's findings and limits: Both higher diversity and more naive CD4+ cells marked long-lived donors when set against aged donors.

The CDR3 is made up of 13 amino acids. V lost 3 bases and J 5 bases, leaving 9 bases between the germline ends. CDR1 and CDR2 from the germline V gene are SGHTA and FQGNSA. Details on this clonotype: Its antigen remains unknown.

A second PCR of about 7 to 12 cycles used a sample-barcoded 5' primer and a J-beta primer mix. Via MiXCR, TCRdb re-called the 5' RACE reads, giving one row per CDR3 protein. This table holds 780,000 or so distinct CDR3 sequences, roughly 50% found once. Total RNA extracted from each sample amounted to at least 6 micrograms. Sample: blood. The source of this sequence is a man aged 40-49 years in good health. The chain has TRBV7-2 and TRBJ2-3; no clear D gene. Written as DNA, the CDR3 is TGTGCCAGCAGCTTGGGCGCCATAGATACGCAGTATTTT. Protein product: CASSLGAIDTQYF. Supplemented by reference TRBV7-2 and TRBJ2-3, the full variable domain reads GAGVSQSPSNKVTEKGKDVELRCDPISGHTALYWYRQSLGQGLEFLIYFQGNSAPDKSGLPSDRFSAERTGGSVSTLTIQRTQQEDSAVYLCASSLGAIDTQYFGPGTRLTVL.